The entry below describes one T cell receptor (beta chain). Its antigen remains unidentified. This entry comes from a study of a mutant IDH1 vaccine in newly diagnosed glioma. Study details: Eight vaccinations went to patients in weeks 1, 3, 5, 7, 11, 15, 19, 23. Treated patients comprised approximately 60% males and around 40% females, mean age roughly 44 years. Once 4-6 weeks had passed after radiotherapy alone, vaccination started, or it started with temozolomide cycles.

The CDR3 contains 15 residues. Trimming removed 0 bases from V and 5 bases from J, with 13 bases in between. Per the germline V gene, CDR1 is SGHDN and CDR2 is FVKESK. Described time point: week 5, during vaccination. Every vaccine dose comprised 300 ug of mutant IDH1 20-mer peptide plus topical imiquimod. The astrocytomas were IDH1-mutant, ATRX-negative, and WHO grade 3 or 4. Measured with immunoSEQ multiplex PCR; TCRdb has only the in-frame clones, and not every one. The repertoire holds roughly 54,000 clones, with about 81% as singletons. The rearrangement uses TRBV14 and TRBJ1-1; no definite D call. Sequences were derived from PBMCs, sampled from a glioma patient whose treatment included an IDH1 peptide vaccine. The sequence came from a man under 40 with glioma. The CDR3 loop reads CASSQDQRSRTEAFF. CDR3 nucleotide sequence: TGTGCCAGCAGCCAAGATCAGAGAAGTCGGACTGAAGCTTTCTTT.